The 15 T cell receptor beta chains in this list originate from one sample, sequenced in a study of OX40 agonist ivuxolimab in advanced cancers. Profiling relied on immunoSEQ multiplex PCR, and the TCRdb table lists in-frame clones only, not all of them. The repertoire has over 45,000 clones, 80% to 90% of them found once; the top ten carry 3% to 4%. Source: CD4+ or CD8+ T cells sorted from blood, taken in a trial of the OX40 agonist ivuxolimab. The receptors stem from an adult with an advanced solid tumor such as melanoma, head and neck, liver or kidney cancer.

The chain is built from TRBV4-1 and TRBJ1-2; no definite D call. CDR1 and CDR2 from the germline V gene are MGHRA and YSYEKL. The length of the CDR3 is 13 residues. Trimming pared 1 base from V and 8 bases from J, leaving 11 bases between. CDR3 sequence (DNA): TGCGCCAGCAGCCAAGGAGAACTCGGGGGCTACACCTTC. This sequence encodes CASSQGELGGYTF.

For the CDR3, the DNA is TGTGCCAGCAGGGGGGAAGAGACCCAGTACTTC. Translated: CASRGEETQYF. The chain couples TRBV2 to TRBJ2-5; D assignment may be TRBD1 or TRBD2 (5 bases each). The V and J ends lost 6 bases and 3 bases respectively, with 5 bases between them. Germline CDR1 and CDR2: SNHLY and FYNNEI. The CDR3 totals 11 residues.

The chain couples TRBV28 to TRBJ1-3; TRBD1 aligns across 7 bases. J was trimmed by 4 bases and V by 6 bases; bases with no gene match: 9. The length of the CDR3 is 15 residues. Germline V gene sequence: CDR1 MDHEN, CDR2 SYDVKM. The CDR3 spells CASRGGGALGNTIYF. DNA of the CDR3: TGTGCCAGCAGGGGAGGGGGCGCGTTGGGAAACACCATATATTTT. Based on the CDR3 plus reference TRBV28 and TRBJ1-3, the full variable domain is DVKVTQSSRYLVKRTGEKVFLECVQDMDHENMFWYRQDPGLGLRLIYFSYDVKMKEKGDIPEGYSVSREKKERFSLILESASTNQTSMYLCASRGGGALGNTIYFGEGSWLTVV.

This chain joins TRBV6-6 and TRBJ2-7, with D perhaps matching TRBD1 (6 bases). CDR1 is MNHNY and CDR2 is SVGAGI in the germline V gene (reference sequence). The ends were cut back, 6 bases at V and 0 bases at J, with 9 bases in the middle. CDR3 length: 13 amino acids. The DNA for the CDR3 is TGTGCCAGCAGCCCGGACAGCTCCTACGAGCAGTACTTC. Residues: CASSPDSSYEQYF.

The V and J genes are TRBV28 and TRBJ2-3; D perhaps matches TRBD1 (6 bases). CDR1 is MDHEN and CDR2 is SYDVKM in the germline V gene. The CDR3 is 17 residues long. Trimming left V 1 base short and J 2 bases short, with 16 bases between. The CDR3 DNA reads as TGTGCCAGCAGTTTATTAGGGCAGGGGTGGGCCACAGATACGCAGTATTTT. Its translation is CASSLLGQGWATDTQYF.

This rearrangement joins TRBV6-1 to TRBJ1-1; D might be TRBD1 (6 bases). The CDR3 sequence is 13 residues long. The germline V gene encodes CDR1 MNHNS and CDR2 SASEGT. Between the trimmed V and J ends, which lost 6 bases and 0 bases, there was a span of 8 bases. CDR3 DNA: TGTGCCAGCAGGGACAGCTTGAACACTGAAGCTTTCTTT. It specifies CASRDSLNTEAFF.

CDR3 amino acids: CASSDPRGGEQFF. The CDR3 DNA is TGTGCCAGCAGCGACCCCCGGGGGGGTGAGCAGTTCTTC. The V call is TRBV7-2, the J call TRBJ2-1, with TRBD2 matching 8 bases. The CDR3 is 13 amino acids. Losses at the gene ends were 5 bases for V and 9 bases for J; bases not matched to a gene: 6. CDR1 and CDR2 from the germline V gene are SGHTA and FQGNSA.

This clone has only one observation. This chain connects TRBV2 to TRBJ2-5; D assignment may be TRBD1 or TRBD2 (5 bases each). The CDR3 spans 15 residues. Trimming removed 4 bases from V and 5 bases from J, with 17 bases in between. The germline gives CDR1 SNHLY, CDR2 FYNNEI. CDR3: CASSAGGTFFETQYF. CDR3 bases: TGTGCCAGCAGTGCAGGTGGGACCTTCTTTGAGACCCAGTACTTC.

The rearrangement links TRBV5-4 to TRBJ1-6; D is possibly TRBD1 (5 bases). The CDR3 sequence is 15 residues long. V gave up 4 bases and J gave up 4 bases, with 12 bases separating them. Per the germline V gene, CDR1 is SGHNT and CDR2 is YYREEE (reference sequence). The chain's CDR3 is CASSPGRPYNSPLHF. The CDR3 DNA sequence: TGTGCCAGCAGCCCGGGACGGCCTTATAATTCACCCCTCCACTTT.

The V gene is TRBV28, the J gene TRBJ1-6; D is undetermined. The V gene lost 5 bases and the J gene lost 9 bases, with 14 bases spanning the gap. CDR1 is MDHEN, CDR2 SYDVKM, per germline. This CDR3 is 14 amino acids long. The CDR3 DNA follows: TGTGCCAGCAGTATCTCGACCGATACTTCACCCCTCCACTTT. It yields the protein CASSISTDTSPLHF.

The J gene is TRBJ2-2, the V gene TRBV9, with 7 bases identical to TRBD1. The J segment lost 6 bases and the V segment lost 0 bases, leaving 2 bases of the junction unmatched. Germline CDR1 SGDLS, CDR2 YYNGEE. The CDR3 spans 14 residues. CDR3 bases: TGTGCCAGCAGCGTAGAGCAGGGGGCCGGGGAGCTGTTTTTT. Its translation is CASSVEQGAGELFF.

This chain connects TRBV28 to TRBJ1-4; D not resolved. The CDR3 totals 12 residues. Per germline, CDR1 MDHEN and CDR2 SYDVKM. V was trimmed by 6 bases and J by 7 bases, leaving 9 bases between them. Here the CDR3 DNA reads TGTGCCAGCAGCCGGGAGGGTGAAAAACTGTTTTTT. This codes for CASSREGEKLFF.

CDR3 bases: TGTGCCAGCAGGGAGGGACAATTGAACACTGAAGCTTTCTTT. Translated, it gives CASREGQLNTEAFF. The chain uses TRBV27 and TRBJ1-1, with D possibly being TRBD1 (6 bases). The V end lost 6 bases, the J end lost 0 bases, and 11 bases lay between the germline ends. The CDR3 is made up of 14 amino acids. Per the germline V gene, CDR1 is MNHEY and CDR2 is SMNVEV (reference sequence).

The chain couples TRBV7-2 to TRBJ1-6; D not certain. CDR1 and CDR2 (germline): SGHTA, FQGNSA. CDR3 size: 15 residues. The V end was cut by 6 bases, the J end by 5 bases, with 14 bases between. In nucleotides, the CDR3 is TGTGCCAGCAGTCCCCGGGCCCAGGATAATTCACCCCTCCACTTT. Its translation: CASSPRAQDNSPLHF.

CDR3 region: CASSLGGNVDTQYF. The CDR3 DNA reads TGTGCCAGCAGTTTAGGGGGGAACGTAGATACGCAGTATTTT. The chain has TRBV28 and TRBJ2-3; maybe TRBD2 (6 bases). V lost 2 bases, J lost 5 bases, and 11 bases lay in between. Germline assignment: CDR1 MDHEN and CDR2 SYDVKM. This CDR3 contains 14 residues.